This TCR beta chain was recovered during a study of CD8+ T cells in alopecia areata. V lost 2 bases and J 3 bases, leaving 14 bases between the germline ends. Germline V CDR1 and CDR2: GTSNPN, SVGIG (reference sequence). The length of the CDR3 is 15 residues. Once RNA had been extracted, it was reverse transcribed into cDNA to act as the sequencing template. Measured with immunoSEQ multiplex PCR; TCRdb has only the in-frame clones, and not every one. The sample holds 180,000 or so clones, about 53% seen once. Treatment given: oral pan-JAK inhibitor, 5-10 mg twice daily. Points on this clone: What it binds is not known.

Overall study results and limits: With one nonresponder, baseline CD8+ expansion's link to response remains uncertain.

The sample in question was CD8+ T cells sorted from blood, obtained at week 24, from a patient treated with tofacitinib. The V gene is TRBV30, the J gene TRBJ2-4, with a weak D call TRBD1 (5 bases). The clonotype originates from a human donor with alopecia areata. The CDR3 sequence is CAWSQPRDNKNIQYF. The CDR3 DNA reads as TGTGCCTGGAGTCAACCCAGGGATAACAAAAACATTCAGTACTTC.